The 21 T cell receptor beta chains reported below all come from one sample, sequenced in a study of blood T cell repertoires in COVID-19. Produced via immunoSEQ multiplex PCR; TCRdb's table is partial and in-frame only. The profile shows some 300,000 clones, more than 80% of them singletons. The sequencing input was peripheral blood. The source of these receptors is a woman aged 45-65 years with COVID-19, enrolled during active disease.

A remark on this clone: The same CDR3 arises from other DNA sequences in this sample as well. The chain employs TRBV18 and TRBJ2-3; no clear D. This CDR3 region has 11 residues. In germline, CDR1 is KGHSH, CDR2 LQKENI. Trimming took off 6 bases at V and 5 bases at J, with 6 bases between the two ends. CDR3 amino acids: CASSPGDTQYF. The CDR3 DNA is TGTGCCAGCTCCCCGGGAGATACGCAGTATTTT.

A few counts support this clone. The chain uses TRBV3-1 (or the pseudogene TRBV3-2) and TRBJ2-1, with D maybe TRBD2 (6 bases). V lost 3 bases and J 2 bases, leaving 8 bases between the germline ends. Germline V gene lookup returns CDR1 LGHDT and CDR2 YNNKEL (reference sequence). This CDR3 contains 14 residues. CDR3 sequence reads: CASSQTSTYNEQFF. For the CDR3, the DNA is TGTGCCAGCAGCCAGACTAGTACCTACAATGAGCAGTTCTTC.

The rearrangement joins TRBV2 to TRBJ2-4, with 13 nucleotides matching TRBD2. Germline trimming cut 6 bases from V and 0 bases from J; bases unmatched to any gene: 8. The CDR3 has 18 residues. Germline V gene data show CDR1 as SNHLY and CDR2 as FYNNEI. The CDR3 loop reads CASSRLAGGLLAKNIQYF. The CDR3 region has the DNA TGTGCCAGCAGCAGACTAGCGGGAGGCCTCCTAGCCAAAAACATTCAGTACTTC.

The chain carries TRBV19 and TRBJ2-1, with 9 positions matching TRBD2. This CDR3 spans 15 amino acids. Germline V lookup: CDR1 LNHDA, CDR2 SQIVND (reference sequence). After removal of 6 bases from V and 9 bases from J, the junction contained 12 bases not matched to a gene. The CDR3 DNA follows: TGTGCCAGTAGGCTTAGCGGGAGATACGGACTTGAGCAGTTCTTC. It codes for CASRLSGRYGLEQFF.

J is TRBJ1-2 and V is TRBV7-9, with TRBD1 matching over 10 bases. J lost 6 bases, V lost 4 bases, and 5 bases had no gene match. Looked up from germline, CDR1 is SEHNR and CDR2 is FQNEAQ (reference sequence). CDR3 length: 14 amino acids. CDR3 protein: CASSSPGQGHGYTF. Here the CDR3 DNA reads TGTGCCAGCAGCTCTCCGGGACAGGGGCATGGCTACACCTTC.

This chain uses TRBV11-2 with TRBJ1-5; D gene uncertain. V lost 1 base, J lost 5 bases, and 9 bases lay in between. The CDR3 totals 14 residues. Germline values: CDR1 SGHAT, CDR2 FQNNGV. The CDR3 reads CASSLGPLDQPQHF. The CDR3 region has the DNA TGTGCCAGCAGCTTAGGGCCCCTCGATCAGCCCCAGCATTTT.

The chain employs TRBV19 and TRBJ2-1, with unresolved D. The CDR3 extends over 14 amino acids. V was trimmed by 4 bases and J by 1 base, leaving 8 bases between them. Germline-derived CDR1 and CDR2 are LNHDA and SQIVND (reference sequence). The CDR3 is CASSKLVSYNEQFF. Here the CDR3 DNA reads TGTGCCAGTAGTAAGTTAGTGTCCTACAATGAGCAGTTCTTC.

This chain connects TRBV5-1 to TRBJ2-3; 11 bases are a match to TRBD2. Losses at the gene ends were 6 bases for V and 6 bases for J; bases not matched to a gene: 6. The CDR3 contains 14 residues. Germline V CDR1 and CDR2: SGHRS, YFSETQ. CDR3 sequence (DNA): TGCGCCAGCACGGTACTAGCGGGAGAGGATACGCAGTATTTT. It specifies CASTVLAGEDTQYF.

V gene TRBV2 combines with J gene TRBJ2-4; D uncertain. CDR3 length: 13 residues. The germline V gene has CDR1 SNHLY and CDR2 FYNNEI. V shed 7 bases and J shed 2 bases, with 9 bases lying between them. The CDR3 DNA reads as TGTGCCAGCACGATAGATACCAAAAACATTCAGTACTTC. As protein: CASTIDTKNIQYF.

The chain employs TRBV29-1 and TRBJ1-1; TRBD1 matches 10 bases. CDR1 is SQVTM and CDR2 is ANQGSEA in the germline V gene. The J segment lost 0 bases and the V segment lost 7 bases, leaving 14 bases of the junction unmatched. CDR3 length: 17 residues. In nucleotides, the CDR3 is TGCAGCGCGTTTGGCCGACAGGGGGCTGTCATGAACACTGAAGCTTTCTTT. Amino acid sequence: CSAFGRQGAVMNTEAFF.

V and J are TRBV24-1 and TRBJ2-3, with a weak D call TRBD1 (6 bases). Germline CDR1 is KGHDR and CDR2 is SFDVKD. The V gene lost 3 bases and the J gene lost 4 bases, with 10 bases spanning the gap. The length of the CDR3 is 14 residues. The CDR3 here is CATSDAGVADTQYF. The CDR3 DNA reads as TGTGCCACCAGTGATGCAGGGGTGGCAGATACGCAGTATTTT.

In nucleotides, the CDR3 is TGCGCCAGCAGCCAAGATACCTCGGACAGGGCTATAGGAAACACCATATATTTT. Translated: CASSQDTSDRAIGNTIYF. V and J are TRBV4-3 and TRBJ1-3; TRBD1 matches at 8 bases. The CDR3 runs 18 residues. The V gene end was trimmed by 0 bases and the J gene end by 4 bases; junction bases not matched to a gene: 11. Germline loops: CDR1 LGHNA, CDR2 YSLEER.

This chain joins TRBV24-1 and TRBJ1-5; D unresolved. V lost 6 bases, J lost 2 bases, and 10 bases lay in between. The CDR3 has 14 amino acids. Germline loops: CDR1 KGHDR, CDR2 SFDVKD. The CDR3 DNA follows: TGTGCCACCAGTCCAGGTGTTGGCAATCAGCCCCAGCATTTT. It is translated as CATSPGVGNQPQHF.

The chain employs TRBV19 and TRBJ2-1, with 9 bases lining up with TRBD1. Germline V gene sequence: CDR1 LNHDA, CDR2 SQIVND (reference sequence). After removal of 1 base from V and 4 bases from J, the junction contained 5 bases not matched to a gene. The CDR3 consists of 16 residues. The CDR3 DNA is TGTGCCAGTAGTATAGGTACCGGGACAGGGTACAATGAGCAGTTCTTC. Its protein is CASSIGTGTGYNEQFF.

V gene TRBV4-1 combines with J gene TRBJ2-7, with 9 nucleotides matching TRBD2. CDR3 length equals 15 residues. Germline CDR1 MGHRA, CDR2 YSYEKL. Trimming removed 2 bases from V and 3 bases from J; junction bases left unmatched: 5. CDR3 DNA: TGCGCCAGCAGCCAATACAGCGGGAGGCTCTACGAGCAGTACTTC. Protein product: CASSQYSGRLYEQYF.

This rearrangement joins TRBV5-4 to TRBJ2-7; TRBD2 matches 10 bases. V lost 4 bases, J lost 3 bases, and 4 bases stayed unmatched. CDR3 length equals 14 residues. CDR1 and CDR2 from the germline V gene are SGHNT and YYREEE (reference sequence). CDR3 loop: CASSGTSVSYEQYF. CDR3 nucleotides: TGTGCCAGCAGCGGGACTAGCGTCAGCTACGAGCAGTACTTC. The whole variable domain, remainder taken from reference TRBV5-4 and TRBJ2-7, is ETGVTQSPTHLIKTRGQQVTLRCSSQSGHNTVSWYQQALGQGPQFIFQYYREEENGRGNFPPRFSGLQFPNYSSELNVNALELDDSALYLCASSGTSVSYEQYFGPGTRLTVT.

The chain uses TRBV30 and TRBJ1-2; no firm D call. CDR1 and CDR2 from the germline V gene are GTSNPN and SVGIG (reference sequence). With 2 bases removed from V and 5 bases from J, the gap between germline ends came to 9 bases. CDR3 size: 12 residues. CDR3: CAWSREGYGYTF. DNA of the CDR3: TGTGCCTGGAGTCGTGAGGGATATGGCTACACCTTC.

The V gene is TRBV11-2, the J gene TRBJ2-1; TRBD2 matches 10 bases. The CDR3 runs 11 residues. Germline values: CDR1 SGHAT, CDR2 FQNNGV. The CDR3 sequence: CATSGYNEQFF. In nucleotides, the CDR3 is TGTGCGACTAGCGGGTACAATGAGCAGTTCTTC.

This chain connects TRBV10-3 to TRBJ1-1, with D possibly matching TRBD1 (5 bases). Trimming left V 4 bases short and J 8 bases short, with 11 bases between. The CDR3 is 12 amino acids. CDR1 and CDR2 from the germline V gene are ENHRY and SYGVKD. This CDR3 reads CAISGKGSEAFF. The CDR3 bases are TGTGCCATCAGTGGGAAGGGGTCAGAAGCTTTCTTT.

This sequence joins TRBV11-2 and TRBJ2-1; D is ambiguous. The CDR3 sequence is 18 residues long. Trimming took 2 bases from V and 4 from J, leaving 21 bases between them. CDR1 SGHAT and CDR2 FQNNGV come from the germline V gene. The DNA for the CDR3 is TGTGCCAGCAGCTTACGGAGACTGAGTAGGTTCGGGTACAATGAGCAGTTCTTC. This translates into CASSLRRLSRFGYNEQFF. The complete variable domain, with remaining parts taken from reference TRBV11-2 and TRBJ2-1, reads EAGVAQSPRYKIIEKRQSVAFWCNPISGHATLYWYQQILGQGPKLLIQFQNNGVVDDSQLPKDRFSAERLKGVDSTLKIQPAKLEDSAVYLCASSLRRLSRFGYNEQFFGPGTRLTVL.

The chain combines TRBV28 with TRBJ2-3; D is possibly TRBD1 (6 bases). V lost 3 bases to trimming and J lost 0 bases, with 13 bases between them. Germline lookup yields CDR1 MDHEN and CDR2 SYDVKM. The CDR3 covers 16 residues. This chain's CDR3 is CASSLSGTGSTDTQYF. The CDR3 nucleotides read TGTGCCAGCAGTTTGAGTGGAACAGGGAGCACAGATACGCAGTATTTT.